Shown below are 5 T cell receptor beta chains from a single sample sequenced in a study of blood T cells in healthy people across ages. For the second PCR, which ran for 7 to 11 cycles, a sample-barcoded 5' primer and a J-beta primer mix were used. Each CDR3 protein gets one entry after TCRdb re-called the 5' RACE reads with MiXCR. The table includes roughly 1.5 million distinct CDR3 sequences, 35% to 45% detected once. Sequenced: blood. Source of these receptors: a woman aged 18-29 years in good health.

The V call is TRBV20-1, the J call TRBJ2-7; possibly TRBD1 or TRBD2 for D (5 bases each). Germline V gives CDR1 DFQATT, CDR2 SNEGSKA (reference sequence). With 0 bases removed from V and 4 bases from J, the gap between germline ends came to 16 bases. The CDR3 has 15 residues. This chain's CDR3 is CSARDLETGPYEQYF. In DNA form, the CDR3 reads TGCAGTGCTAGAGATCTGGAAACGGGACCTTACGAGCAGTACTTC.

The J gene is TRBJ2-3, the V gene TRBV15; TRBD2 aligns across 9 bases. This CDR3 has 18 residues. The junction had 10 bases not matched to a gene; V was cut back by 0 bases and J by 3 bases. The V gene's germline CDR1 is LNHNV and CDR2 YYDKDF (reference sequence). The DNA for the CDR3 is TGTGCCACCAGCAGAGAGATTGGCGGGAGGGCGTGGACAGATACGCAGTATTTT. It translates to CATSREIGGRAWTDTQYF.

The chain joins TRBV6-4 to TRBJ2-1; 9 nucleotides match TRBD2. This CDR3 region has 15 residues. Unmatched junction bases numbered 5, after V lost 3 bases and J lost 5 bases. Germline V gives CDR1 MRHNA, CDR2 SNTAGT. The CDR3 spells CASSDLAGSDNEQFF. As DNA, the CDR3 is TGTGCCAGCAGTGATCTAGCGGGGTCAGACAATGAGCAGTTCTTC.

This rearrangement joins TRBV7-9 to TRBJ2-7, with 8 bases matching TRBD2. Trimming at V came to 5 bases and at J to 6 bases, leaving 9 bases not matched to a gene. This CDR3 comprises 14 residues. The V gene's germline CDR1 is SEHNR and CDR2 FQNEAQ (reference sequence). As DNA, the CDR3 is TGTGCCAGCAGCCCCGGGACTAGTGCGACCGAGCAGTACTTC. The encoded protein is CASSPGTSATEQYF. The full variable domain, completed using reference TRBV7-9 and TRBJ2-7, is DTGVSQNPRHKITKRGQNVTFRCDPISEHNRLYWYRQTLGQGPEFLTYFQNEAQLEKSRLLSDRFSAERPKGSFSTLEIQRTEQGDSAMYLCASSPGTSATEQYFGPGTRLTVT.

This clonotype appeared a single time. This rearrangement joins TRBV20-1 to TRBJ1-1; D unclear. V was shortened by 0 bases and J by 1 base, with 12 bases between the two germline ends. Germline CDR1 reads DFQATT; CDR2 reads SNEGSKA (reference sequence). This CDR3 spans 15 amino acids. The CDR3 sequence: CSARDRGSSNTEAFF. The CDR3 DNA is TGCAGTGCTAGAGATCGCGGGTCCTCGAACACTGAAGCTTTCTTT.